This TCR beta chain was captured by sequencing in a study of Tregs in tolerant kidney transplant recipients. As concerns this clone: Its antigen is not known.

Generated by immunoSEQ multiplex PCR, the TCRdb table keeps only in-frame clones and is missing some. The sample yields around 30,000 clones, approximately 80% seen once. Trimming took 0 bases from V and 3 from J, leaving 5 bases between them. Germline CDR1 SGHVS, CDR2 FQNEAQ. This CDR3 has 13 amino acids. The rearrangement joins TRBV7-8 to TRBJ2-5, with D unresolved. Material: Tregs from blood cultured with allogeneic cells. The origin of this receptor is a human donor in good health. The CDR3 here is CASSLAWEETQYF. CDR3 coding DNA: TGTGCCAGCAGCTTAGCGTGGGAAGAGACCCAGTACTTC.